The rows below give T cell receptor beta chains drawn from one sample of a study of CD8+ T cells in alopecia areata. The data were produced by immunoSEQ multiplex PCR, yet TCRdb's version contains in-frame clones alone and is incomplete. The sample has 140,000 to 150,000 clones, about 60% seen once. The input for sequencing was CD4+ T cells sorted from blood, taken at week 0. The receptor set was obtained from a human donor with alopecia areata. The CDR3 runs from the conserved cysteine through the conserved F or W. Each record gives: D gene, V gene, J gene, clone size, CDR3 DNA, CDR3 protein. The D gene is left open where the match is weak. Clone size is stated in some rows and not others, as once, few, many or a class when expanded.

NA,TRBV6-5,TRBJ1-4,few,TGTGCCAGCATGTTACAGGCGGGCGAAAAACTGTTTTTT,CASMLQAGEKLFF
NA,TRBV18,TRBJ1-6,few,TGTGCCAGCTCACCACGGTCCCAGGGCCCCTCACCCCTCCACTTT,CASSPRSQGPSPLHF
NA,TRBV2,TRBJ1-2,NA,TGTGCCAGCAGTGAATCGTATGGCCGGTATGGCTACACCTTC,CASSESYGRYGYTF
TRBD1,TRBV7-2,TRBJ2-3,NA,TGTGCCAGCAGCCTTACAGGGGGCGGCACAGATACGCAGTATTTT,CASSLTGGGTDTQYF
TRBD1,TRBV29-1,TRBJ1-5,few,TGCAGCGTTTTTACAGGGGGCGGGCAGCCCCAGCATTTT,CSVFTGGGQPQHF
NA,TRBV30,TRBJ1-6,NA,TGTGCCTGGAAAAGGGATAATTCACCCCTCCACTTT,CAWKRDNSPLHF
TRBD1,TRBV14,TRBJ1-6,NA,TGTGCCAGCAGCCAAGGGACAGGGTATTCACCCCTCCACTTT,CASSQGTGYSPLHF
NA,TRBV4-1,TRBJ1-6,NA,TGCGCCAGCAGCCACAGGGGTAGAACGGATTCACCCCTCCACTTT,CASSHRGRTDSPLHF
TRBD1,TRBV11-2,TRBJ2-7,NA,TGTGCCAGCAGACAAATCAGGGGACAGGGGGCCCTTCACTCCTACGAGCAGTACTTC,CASRQIRGQGALHSYEQYF
TRBD1,TRBV4-1,TRBJ1-4,NA,TGCGCCAGCAGACAGGGGACAGGCGGGGAAAAACTGTTTTTT,CASRQGTGGEKLFF
NA,TRBV30,TRBJ1-6,few,TGTGCCTGGGCCACTTACCTCTCTAACAATTCACCCCTCCACTTT,CAWATYLSNNSPLHF
NA,TRBV5-1,TRBJ1-5,NA,TGCGCCAGCAGCTTGACAGGGAGTCAGCCCCAGCATTTT,CASSLTGSQPQHF
NA,TRBV6-5,TRBJ1-2,once,TGTGCCAGCAGTTACTCGATGGCTCACAGTGGCTACACCTTC,CASSYSMAHSGYTF
NA,TRBV6-5,TRBJ2-1,NA,TGTGCCAGCAGTTACTCTCCTGAGGGGTACAATGAGCAGTTCTTC,CASSYSPEGYNEQFF
NA,TRBV19,TRBJ1-6,NA,TGTGCCAGTAGTATCGGCGGTAACACTAATTCACCCCTCCACTTT,CASSIGGNTNSPLHF
TRBD1,TRBV7-3,TRBJ1-2,NA,TGTGCCAGCAGCCCCTCTAGCGGGACAGGGGGCTTCGGTGGCTACACCTTC,CASSPSSGTGGFGGYTF
NA,TRBV30,TRBJ2-3,NA,TGTGCCTGGAGTGCAGGGGGGAGCACAGATACGCAGTATTTT,CAWSAGGSTDTQYF
NA,TRBV5-4,TRBJ2-3,once,TGTGCCAGCAGCCCCAGACCCGGAGATACGCAGTATTTT,CASSPRPGDTQYF
TRBD1,TRBV15,TRBJ1-1,NA,TGTGCCACCAGCAGAGATCTCCCGGGACAGGGGAACACTGAAGCTTTCTTT,CATSRDLPGQGNTEAFF
NA,TRBV30,TRBJ1-5,NA,TGTGCCTGGAGTGTAGGAGGGGAAGAGCCCCAGCATTTT,CAWSVGGEEPQHF
NA,TRBV5-6,TRBJ2-1,NA,TGTGCCAGCAGAAGCTACAATGAGCAGTTCTTC,CASRSYNEQFF
NA,TRBV5-6,TRBJ1-2,NA,TGTGCCAGCAGCTTGGCCTACCTTAAGGGCGATGGCTACACCTTC,CASSLAYLKGDGYTF
NA,TRBV7-9,TRBJ1-1,NA,TGTGCCAGCAGCCCTTTACGGTTGAACACTGAAGCTTTCTTT,CASSPLRLNTEAFF
NA,TRBV30,TRBJ1-1,once,TGTGCCTGGAGGGGAGGGCAGGTGACTGAAGCTTTCTTT,CAWRGGQVTEAFF
NA,TRBV30,TRBJ1-4,few,TGTGCCTGGAGTGTACTTGCCCCTGGGGGACTGTTTTTT,CAWSVLAPGGLFF
TRBD1,TRBV7-9,TRBJ1-6,NA,TGTGCCAGCAGCTTATACCGGGACAGGCCGTGGCCCCTCCACTTT,CASSLYRDRPWPLHF
TRBD1,TRBV2,TRBJ2-7,once,TGTGCCAGCAGTCTTTCGCCGGGACAGGGGACATACGAGCAGTACTTC,CASSLSPGQGTYEQYF
TRBD1,TRBV7-9,TRBJ2-3,NA,TGTGCCAGCAGCTCACGACAGGGGCTGGATACGCAGTATTTT,CASSSRQGLDTQYF
TRBD2,TRBV7-2,TRBJ2-3,NA,TGTGCCAGCAGCTCTGGGACTAGAGGGGGCACAGATACGCAGTATTTT,CASSSGTRGGTDTQYF
NA,TRBV11-2,TRBJ2-2,few,TGTGCCAGCAGACTTACGTACCCCGGGGAGCTGTTTTTT,CASRLTYPGELFF
TRBD1,TRBV5-1,TRBJ2-2,NA,TGCGCCAGCAGCTCTGGACAGGGGAACACCGGGGAGCTGTTTTTT,CASSSGQGNTGELFF
TRBD2,TRBV15,TRBJ2-5,NA,TGTGCCACCAGCCCGCGGGCGGGGGGAGGAGAGACCCAGTACTTC,CATSPRAGGGETQYF
NA,TRBV7-8,TRBJ1-2,NA,TGTGCCAGCAGCTTAGCGCGAACAGGAGGTGGCTACACCTTC,CASSLARTGGGYTF
NA,TRBV27,TRBJ1-4,NA,TGTGCCAGCAGTTTGCGAGGGACTAATGAAAAACTGTTTTTT,CASSLRGTNEKLFF
NA,TRBV6-5,TRBJ1-2,NA,TGTGCCAGCAGTTACTCCCTGGGGGAAAACTATGGCTACACCTTC,CASSYSLGENYGYTF
NA,TRBV4-3,TRBJ2-3,NA,TGCGCCAGCAGCCAAGATAGACGGGGCACAGATACGCAGTATTTT,CASSQDRRGTDTQYF
NA,TRBV30,TRBJ1-4,NA,TGTGCCTGGAGTAGGAGGGTTGCAACTAATGAAAAACTGTTTTTT,CAWSRRVATNEKLFF
TRBD1,TRBV7-2,TRBJ1-5,NA,TGTGCCAGCAGCCGGACAGGGCGGGATAAGCCCCAGCATTTT,CASSRTGRDKPQHF
NA,TRBV5-1,TRBJ1-5,NA,TGCGCCAGCAGCTTGTCCGGGAATCAGCCCCAGCATTTT,CASSLSGNQPQHF
TRBD2,TRBV29-1,TRBJ2-2,NA,TGCAGCGTTGCCCTCGGACTAGCGGGAATAGGCGGGGAGCTGTTTTTT,CSVALGLAGIGGELFF
NA,TRBV7-7,TRBJ1-1,NA,TGTGCTAGCAGCCCGATCGGACAGCCGAACACTGAAGCTTTCTTT,CASSPIGQPNTEAFF
NA,TRBV2,TRBJ1-5,NA,TGTGCCAGCAGTGGAGAGTCGGGGGCGGGTGAGCCCCAGCATTTT,CASSGESGAGEPQHF
NA,TRBV6-5,TRBJ2-5,NA,TGTGCCAGCAGGAACCGGGGTCACGGGACCCAGTACTTC,CASRNRGHGTQYF
TRBD1,TRBV25-1,TRBJ2-5,NA,TGTGCCAGCAGTGCCCCGGGACAGGGGATGGAGACCCAGTACTTC,CASSAPGQGMETQYF
TRBD2,TRBV5-1,TRBJ2-1,NA,TGCGCCAGCAGCCTAGCGGGGGGTGGTGTCGATGAGCAGTTCTTC,CASSLAGGGVDEQFF
TRBD1,TRBV4-2,TRBJ2-1,NA,TGTGCCAGCAGCACTCCGGGACAGATCGTGGGTGAGCAGTTCTTC,CASSTPGQIVGEQFF
NA,TRBV4-1,TRBJ2-5,few,TGCGCCAGCAGCCACGGCTCTTACTCGGGGAGCGAGACCCAGTACTTC,CASSHGSYSGSETQYF